These 4 T cell receptor beta chains were all obtained from the same sample, sequenced in a study of T cell clonotyping in hematopoietic cell transplantation. Generated by immunoSEQ multiplex PCR, the TCRdb table keeps only in-frame clones and is missing some. The data show about 3,300 clones, 90% to 96% seen once. Time point in this sample: recipient sample about 28 days before transplant, after cytoreduction. Here the sequenced sample was peripheral blood mononuclear cells, taken before stem cell transplant. These receptors originate from a woman aged 50 to 60 with chronic myeloid leukemia. Some clones in this sample may be carry-over from other donors' samples.

J is TRBJ1-5 and V is TRBV28; D ambiguous. V was pared by 7 bases and J by 4 bases, with 8 bases between. This CDR3 spans 12 amino acids. The germline V gene has CDR1 MDHEN and CDR2 SYDVKM. The CDR3 sequence: CASTLPNQPQHF. The CDR3 DNA follows: TGTGCCAGCACCCTCCCGAATCAGCCCCAGCATTTT.

This clone has only one observation. The chain recombines TRBV5-4 with TRBJ2-1; no clear D gene. CDR3 length equals 12 residues. Germline V CDR1 and CDR2: SGHNT, YYREEE (reference sequence). Trimming shortened V by 4 bases and J by 5 bases, and 7 bases separated the two germline ends. The CDR3 loop is CASSRDHNEQFF. CDR3 in DNA: TGTGCCAGCAGCAGGGATCACAATGAGCAGTTCTTC.

This clone has only a few counts. The rearrangement links TRBV19 to TRBJ2-2, with D hard to call. Looked up from germline, CDR1 is LNHDA and CDR2 is SQIVND (reference sequence). This CDR3 contains 16 residues. Trimming cost V 4 bases and J 5 bases, with 17 bases left between them. The CDR3: CASSSTPTTYTGELFF. The CDR3 region has the DNA TGTGCCAGTAGTAGCACCCCGACAACCTATACCGGGGAGCTGTTTTTT. Full variable domain (rest looked up from reference TRBV19 and TRBJ2-2): DGGITQSPKYLFRKEGQNVTLSCEQNLNHDAMYWYRQDPGQGLRLIYYSQIVNDFQKGDIAEGYSVSREKKESFPLTVTSAQKNPTAFYLCASSSTPTTYTGELFFGEGSRLTVL.

The chain links TRBV7-6 to TRBJ1-3; possibly TRBD1 for D (6 bases). CDR1 is SGHVS and CDR2 is FNYEAQ in the germline V gene. V dropped 5 bases and J dropped 0 bases, with 11 bases sitting between them. The CDR3 runs 15 residues. For the CDR3, the DNA is TGTGCCAGCAGCCACTACAGGGTCTCTGGAAACACCATATATTTT. Protein sequence: CASSHYRVSGNTIYF.